Listed below are T cell receptor beta chains from one sample, sequenced in a study of control samples from healthy donors and cancer patients. Here immunoSEQ multiplex PCR was the method, and the copy in TCRdb shows in-frame clones only, minus some. This sample has around 150,000 clones; about 90% occur once, and the top ten carry about 11%. The specimen sequenced was blood. These receptors all stem from a man aged 25-45 years in good health. The CDR3 runs from the conserved cysteine through the conserved F or W. D genes are given only for firm matches. Clone size appears in some rows only: once, few, many, or a class for an expanded clone.

cdr3_aa | cdr3_nt | v_call | d_call | clone_size | j_call
CASSLIDTEAFF | TGTGCCAGCAGTTTGATTGACACTGAAGCTTTCTTT | TRBV28 | - | - | TRBJ1-1
CATNDSPDVRNSPLHF | TGTGCCACGAACGATTCCCCGGACGTACGGAATTCACCCCTCCACTTT | TRBV28 | - | once | TRBJ1-6
CASSPGLVNQPQHF | TGTGCCAGCAGTCCCGGACTGGTGAATCAGCCCCAGCATTTT | TRBV6-5 | - | - | TRBJ1-5
CASSIVLGKTRNQPQHF | TGTGCCAGTAGTATAGTTCTGGGAAAGACGCGGAATCAGCCCCAGCATTTT | TRBV19 | - | - | TRBJ1-5
CASSLTHLISGANVLTF | TGTGCCAGCAGCTTAACACACCTCATCTCTGGGGCCAACGTCCTGACTTTC | TRBV5-8 | - | - | TRBJ2-6
CASRAGDTKAFF | TGTGCCAGCAGGGCGGGGGATACGAAAGCTTTCTTT | TRBV6-5 | - | - | TRBJ1-1
CASSVVQGPNTGELFF | TGTGCCAGCAGCGTAGTTCAGGGACCGAACACCGGGGAGCTGTTTTTT | TRBV9 | - | - | TRBJ2-2
CASSFFDTQYF | TGTGCCAGCAGTTTCTTCGATACGCAGTATTTT | TRBV12-3/TRBV12-4 | - | - | TRBJ2-3
CASSISGQETQYF | TGTGCCAGTAGTATATCAGGGCAAGAGACCCAGTACTTC | TRBV19 | - | - | TRBJ2-5
CASSERGAYNEQFF | TGTGCCAGCAGCGAACGGGGGGCCTACAATGAGCAGTTCTTC | TRBV7-8 | TRBD2 | few | TRBJ2-1
CSVGEGQIYNEQFF | TGCAGCGTTGGAGAGGGACAGATTTACAATGAGCAGTTCTTC | TRBV29-1 | TRBD1 | - | TRBJ2-1
CASSVSSSGANVLTF | TGTGCCAGCAGCGTCAGCTCCTCTGGGGCCAACGTCCTGACTTTC | TRBV9 | - | - | TRBJ2-6
CASSFQSGRRETQYF | TGTGCCAGCAGCTTTCAATCGGGCCGGCGAGAGACCCAGTACTTC | TRBV7-2 | - | once | TRBJ2-5
CASSLALRDRGNIQYF | TGCGCCAGCAGCTTGGCCCTAAGGGACCGTGGAAACATTCAGTACTTC | TRBV5-1 | - | - | TRBJ2-4
CASSHGTDEYF | TGTGCCAGCAGCCATGGGACTGACGAGTACTTC | TRBV3-1/TRBV3-2 | - | few | TRBJ2-7
CASSQVGWDSTSNEQFF | TGTGCCAGCAGCCAAGTAGGTTGGGACTCAACCTCTAATGAGCAGTTCTTC | TRBV3-1/TRBV3-2 | - | - | TRBJ2-1
CASSSGQGTDTQYF | TGTGCCAGCAGTTCTGGACAGGGCACAGATACGCAGTATTTT | TRBV6-6 | TRBD1 | - | TRBJ2-3
CASSLVAGGGTGELFF | TGCGCCAGCAGCTTGGTAGCGGGGGGCGGCACCGGGGAGCTGTTTTTT | TRBV5-1 | TRBD2 | - | TRBJ2-2
CASSLGPGLHNEQFF | TGTGCCAGCAGCTTAGGCCCTGGACTACACAATGAGCAGTTCTTC | TRBV11-2 | - | - | TRBJ2-1
CSASARRLPVYGYTF | TGCAGTGCTAGTGCCCGACGACTCCCTGTCTATGGCTACACCTTC | TRBV20-1 | - | once | TRBJ1-2
CASSRRDRDLSGANVLTF | TGTGCCAGCAGCCGCCGGGACCGAGACCTCTCTGGGGCCAACGTCCTGACTTTC | TRBV27 | - | - | TRBJ2-6
CASSPNRVSGTSNEKLFF | TGTGCCAGCTCACCAAATAGAGTCAGTGGGACCTCTAATGAAAAACTGTTTTTT | TRBV18 | - | once | TRBJ1-4
CATSDPPGRDTGELFF | TGTGCCACCAGTGATCCTCCGGGCCGAGACACCGGGGAGCTGTTTTTT | TRBV24-1 | - | - | TRBJ2-2
CASSYQYEQYF | TGTGCCAGCAGTTACCAGTACGAGCAGTACTTC | TRBV6-6 | - | - | TRBJ2-7
CATASGQYYGYTF | TGTGCCACCGCATCGGGACAGTACTATGGCTACACCTTC | TRBV6-5 | TRBD1 | - | TRBJ1-2
CASRGQGQTYEQYF | TGTGCCAGCAGGGGCCAAGGACAAACCTACGAGCAGTACTTC | TRBV25-1 | - | - | TRBJ2-7
CASSESGGSNQPQHF | TGCGCCAGCAGTGAGTCAGGGGGTAGCAATCAGCCCCAGCATTTT | TRBV10-2 | - | - | TRBJ1-5
CASSLAQNTEAFF | TGTGCCAGCAGCTTAGCACAGAACACTGAAGCTTTCTTT | TRBV7-9 | - | - | TRBJ1-1
CASSDRDPNF | TGTGCCAGCAGCGACCGGGATCCAAATTTC | TRBV28 | - | - | TRBJ1-2
CASSKGIAYNEQFF | TGTGCCAGCAGCAAGGGGATCGCCTACAATGAGCAGTTCTTC | TRBV11-2 | - | - | TRBJ2-1
CASSKDRGSQVGGELFF | TGTGCCAGCAGCAAAGACAGGGGATCCCAGGTTGGCGGGGAGCTGTTTTTT | TRBV21-1 | - | once | TRBJ2-2
CASSYSLQREVNEQFF | TGTGCCAGCAGTTACTCGTTGCAGCGGGAGGTCAATGAGCAGTTCTTC | TRBV6-2/TRBV6-3 | TRBD2 | - | TRBJ2-1
CASSLGLAGGDTQYF | TGTGCCAGCAGCTTGGGTCTAGCAGGAGGAGATACGCAGTATTTT | TRBV5-4 | - | - | TRBJ2-3
CATDPGTSDYEQYF | TGTGCCACCGATCCAGGGACATCCGACTACGAGCAGTACTTC | TRBV5-5 | - | - | TRBJ2-7
CASSERPQEGNQPQHF | TGTGCCAGCAGTGAACGTCCGCAGGAGGGCAATCAGCCCCAGCATTTT | TRBV2 | - | - | TRBJ1-5
CASSLDSNQPQHF | TGTGCCAGCAGCTTAGATAGCAATCAGCCCCAGCATTTT | TRBV11-2 | - | - | TRBJ1-5
CASSPPRLAPGSEQFF | TGTGCCAGCTCACCTCCCCGACTAGCCCCCGGTTCGGAGCAGTTCTTC | TRBV18 | TRBD2 | - | TRBJ2-1
CASSLEVRGQTYEQYF | TGTGCCAGCAGCTTGGAGGTCAGGGGACAGACCTACGAGCAGTACTTC | TRBV5-5 | TRBD1 | - | TRBJ2-7
CATRHIGDTGELFF | TGTGCCACCCGTCATATTGGGGACACCGGGGAGCTGTTTTTT | TRBV7-3 | - | - | TRBJ2-2
CASGSQSDTQYF | TGTGCCAGCGGGTCGCAATCGGATACGCAGTATTTT | TRBV28 | - | - | TRBJ2-3
CASSFGQPTDTQYF | TGCGCCAGCAGCTTCGGACAGCCCACAGATACGCAGTATTTT | TRBV5-1 | - | - | TRBJ2-3